The clone carrying this T cell receptor beta chain came up once. V gave up 4 bases and J gave up 4 bases; unmatched junction bases: 4. The CDR3 extends over 14 amino acids. Germline V CDR1 and CDR2: SGDLS, YYNGEE. These data belong to a study of T cell changes during pregnancy in multiple sclerosis. The method was immunoSEQ multiplex PCR; TCRdb's version includes in-frame clones alone and lacks a portion of them. The sample contains just under 50,000 clones, roughly 94% of which appear only once. The TCR originated in a female donor with multiple sclerosis, enrolled in a pregnancy study. The specimen was CD4+ T cells from peripheral blood mononuclear cells, collected in the third trimester of pregnancy. This sequence joins TRBV9 and TRBJ2-2; 7 nucleotides align to TRBD1. The chain's CDR3 is CASSPRTGTGELFF. In DNA, the CDR3 is TGTGCCAGCAGCCCACGGACAGGCACCGGGGAGCTGTTTTTT.